Shown below are 29 T cell receptor beta chains from a single sample sequenced in a study of shared clonotypes between healthy human individuals (dated by TCRdb to the early 2020s). Receptor amplification or capture employed the immunoSEQ multiplex PCR assay. TCRdb mirrors the immuneACCESS table, restricted to in-frame sequences. Some clones are absent from its copies; in checked studies, under half trace to an unresolved V gene, and the reason for the others is unknown. The table for this sample lists millions of clones; 85% to 95% of them were counted only once. Of the sample, more than 1.5% is held by the ten largest clones. CD8 naive samples were CD45RO-negative cells positively selected for CCR7, giving a CD45RA+CCR7+ population that excluded TemRA cells. Sequencing was done on a sample of naive CD8+ T cells from PBMCs. The cell subset or site label, as the study defines it: CD45RA+CCR7+. All receptors come from a man aged 18-30 years in good health. Some clones in this sample may be carry-over from other donors' samples.

V is TRBV27 and J is TRBJ1-1; 7 bases map to TRBD1. Germline values: CDR1 MNHEY, CDR2 SMNVEV (reference sequence). V lost 5 bases to trimming and J lost 5 bases; unmatched junction nucleotides: 17. The CDR3 runs to 17 residues. Here the CDR3 reads CASSQHQGGLGFTEAFF. For the CDR3, the DNA is TGTGCCAGCAGTCAACACCAGGGGGGTTTGGGTTTTACTGAAGCTTTCTTT.

V gene TRBV7-3 combines with J gene TRBJ2-2; 13 bases are shared with TRBD2. This CDR3 has 18 residues. CDR1 is SGHTA and CDR2 is FQGTGA in the germline V gene. With V trimmed by 5 bases and J by 5 bases, 11 bases remained unmatched. The CDR3 DNA sequence: TGTGCCAGCAGCCCAAAGGGACTAGCGGGACGGGTGACCGGGGAGCTGTTTTTT. This gives the protein CASSPKGLAGRVTGELFF. The entire variable domain, with the rest obtained from reference TRBV7-3 and TRBJ2-2, is as follows: GAGVSQTPSNKVTEKGKYVELRCDPISGHTALYWYRQSLGQGPEFLIYFQGTGAADDSGLPNDRFFAVRPEGSVSTLKIQRTERGDSAVYLCASSPKGLAGRVTGELFFGEGSRLTVL.

This sequence joins TRBV4-1 and TRBJ2-2, with 16 bases fitting TRBD2. Germline V lookup: CDR1 MGHRA, CDR2 YSYEKL. V was pared by 3 bases and J by 3 bases, with 10 bases of the junction left unmatched. CDR3 length: 20 residues. In DNA form, the CDR3 reads TGCGCCAGCAGCCATTTAGGGACTAGCGGGAGGGCCGGGGACACCGGGGAGCTGTTTTTT. Protein sequence: CASSHLGTSGRAGDTGELFF.

The chain links TRBV28 to TRBJ2-7, with 9 nucleotides matching TRBD2. The CDR3 consists of 15 residues. Germline V gene data show CDR1 as MDHEN and CDR2 as SYDVKM. The V and J ends lost 3 bases and 4 bases, in that order; junction bases with no gene match: 7. CDR3 amino acids: CASSFRAGGDYEQYF. CDR3 in DNA: TGTGCCAGCAGTTTCCGCGCGGGAGGGGATTACGAGCAGTACTTC.

The V gene is TRBV2, the J gene TRBJ2-6; D uncertain. The CDR3 has 15 residues. Germline V gives CDR1 SNHLY, CDR2 FYNNEI. V was pared by 2 bases and J by 5 bases, with 10 bases between. Here the CDR3 DNA reads TGTGCCAGCAGTGAACGTAGTAGTTGGGCCAACGTCCTGACTTTC. Residues: CASSERSSWANVLTF.

V is TRBV2 and J is TRBJ2-6, with D possibly TRBD1 on 6 matching bases. Looked up from germline, CDR1 is SNHLY and CDR2 is FYNNEI. Between the trimmed V and J ends, which lost 7 bases and 1 base, there was a span of 14 bases. The CDR3 extends over 16 amino acids. The CDR3 DNA follows: TGTGCCAGCAAGGGACATCTATTATCTGGGGCCAACGTCCTGACTTTC. Protein sequence: CASKGHLLSGANVLTF.

This clone occurred once. The chain joins TRBV30 to TRBJ1-1, with D maybe TRBD1 (6 bases). The CDR3 consists of 13 residues. The V and J ends lost 8 bases and 0 bases respectively, with 13 bases between them. Germline V gene data show CDR1 as GTSNPN and CDR2 as SVGIG (reference sequence). The CDR3 DNA reads as TGTGCCCGAGGGGGGGAATTGAACACTGAAGCTTTCTTT. Translated: CARGGELNTEAFF.

The chain carries TRBV4-1 and TRBJ2-3, with TRBD1 matching 7 bases. CDR1 is MGHRA and CDR2 is YSYEKL in the germline V gene. The CDR3 totals 14 residues. V shed 4 bases, J shed 1 base, and the junction held 2 bases outside the gene matches. The CDR3 protein is CASSPGQGTDTQYF. CDR3 DNA sequence: TGCGCCAGCAGCCCCGGACAGGGCACAGATACGCAGTATTTT.

The V and J genes are TRBV30 and TRBJ2-1; D may be TRBD1 (6 bases). Germline values: CDR1 GTSNPN, CDR2 SVGIG (reference sequence). Between the trimmed V and J ends, which lost 6 bases and 4 bases, there was a span of 13 bases. This CDR3 is built from 13 residues. The CDR3 sequence is CACRTVLYNEQFF. The CDR3 region has the DNA TGTGCCTGCAGGACAGTCCTTTACAATGAGCAGTTCTTC.

V is TRBV2 and J is TRBJ2-7; 10 bases line up with TRBD2. The ends lost 4 bases at V and 2 bases at J; junction bases unmatched: 8. This CDR3 contains 16 residues. The germline V gene encodes CDR1 SNHLY and CDR2 FYNNEI. DNA of the CDR3: TGTGCCAGCAGTGCCTTAACTAGCGGGAATACCTACGAGCAGTACTTC. Protein product: CASSALTSGNTYEQYF.

Comments on this clone: At the DNA level, this CDR3 is encoded by other sequences in the same sample as well. The gene calls are TRBV9 and TRBJ1-5; D is perhaps TRBD1 (6 bases). CDR1 is SGDLS and CDR2 is YYNGEE in the germline V gene. The CDR3 is 15 residues long. With 4 bases removed from V and 6 bases from J, the gap between germline ends came to 17 bases. The CDR3 here is CASSLSGGAGQPQHF. For the CDR3, the DNA is TGTGCCAGCAGCCTCAGTGGGGGCGCAGGTCAGCCCCAGCATTTT.

J is TRBJ1-3 and V is TRBV28; no clear D gene. Trimming left V 10 bases short and J 4 bases short, with 14 bases between. Germline CDR1 and CDR2: MDHEN and SYDVKM. The CDR3 runs to 13 residues. CDR3 nucleotide sequence: TGTGCCACCGGTGAGGGTTGGGGAAACACCATATATTTT. The encoded protein is CATGEGWGNTIYF.

The chain recombines TRBV7-6 with TRBJ2-5, with TRBD1 as a possible D gene (6 bases). This CDR3 contains 13 residues. Trimming shortened V by 5 bases and J by 3 bases, and 10 bases separated the two germline ends. Germline-derived CDR1 and CDR2 are SGHVS and FNYEAQ. The CDR3 sequence: CASSLQGKETQYF. The CDR3 nucleotides read TGTGCCAGCAGCCTGCAGGGGAAAGAGACCCAGTACTTC.

The J gene is TRBJ1-4, the V gene TRBV28; D might be TRBD1 (6 bases). The CDR3 contains 16 residues. Germline CDR1 reads MDHEN; CDR2 reads SYDVKM. V dropped 6 bases and J dropped 7 bases, with 21 bases sitting between them. The chain's CDR3 is CASSTPRGFVGEKLFF. The CDR3 DNA is TGTGCCAGCAGCACCCCCAGGGGCTTTGTGGGTGAAAAACTGTTTTTT.

This clone was seen a few times. The chain is built from TRBV27 and TRBJ1-4, with 9 bases lining up with TRBD1. Germline loops: CDR1 MNHEY, CDR2 SMNVEV (reference sequence). V shed 3 bases, J shed 7 bases, and the junction held 3 bases outside the gene matches. The CDR3 has 14 residues. The CDR3 region is CASSLDRGGEKLFF. CDR3 nucleotides: TGTGCCAGCAGTTTGGACAGGGGCGGTGAAAAACTGTTTTTT.

The rearrangement links TRBV14 to TRBJ2-1, with D hard to call. Germline CDR1 and CDR2: SGHDN and FVKESK. The ends were cut back, 0 bases at V and 2 bases at J, with 11 bases in the middle. This CDR3 has 16 amino acids. The CDR3, as DNA: TGTGCCAGCAGCCAAGATAACTTCCGCCCCTACAATGAGCAGTTCTTC. It encodes CASSQDNFRPYNEQFF.

The chain employs TRBV6-5 and TRBJ2-5, with 10 bases matching TRBD2. With the DNA end fitting TRBJ2-7 better, the J assignment may be wrong. Germline V CDR1 and CDR2: MNHEY, SVGAGI. The CDR3 has 15 residues. The CDR3 region is CASSPLAGVYSEQYF. The CDR3 DNA reads TGTGCCAGCAGCCCCCTAGCGGGAGTTTATTCCGAGCAGTACTTC.

The rearrangement uses TRBV27 and TRBJ2-7; D remains ambiguous. The CDR3 is 13 amino acids. The germline CDR1 and CDR2 sequences are MNHEY and SMNVEV (reference sequence). Deletions cut 8 bases from V and 2 bases from J, with 13 bases between. CDR3 sequence reads: CASGVKAPYEQYF. The CDR3 bases are TGTGCCAGCGGGGTAAAGGCCCCCTACGAGCAGTACTTC.

The chain is built from TRBV19 and TRBJ2-1; 7 bases align to TRBD2. The trim removed 3 bases at V and 6 bases at J, leaving 8 bases unmatched. In germline, CDR1 is LNHDA, CDR2 SQIVND (reference sequence). CDR3 length equals 15 residues. The CDR3: CASSIGTGGGNEQFF. The CDR3 bases are TGTGCCAGTAGTATCGGAACAGGCGGGGGCAATGAGCAGTTCTTC.

The V call is TRBV7-8, the J call TRBJ2-7; TRBD1 matches 9 bases. This CDR3 is built from 15 residues. The V gene end was trimmed by 5 bases and the J gene end by 3 bases; junction bases not matched to a gene: 8. Germline CDR1 is SGHVS and CDR2 is FQNEAQ. The DNA of the CDR3 is TGTGCCAGCAGCCCTAGACAGGGGGTGCTCTACGAGCAGTACTTC. Its translation is CASSPRQGVLYEQYF.

Concerning this clone itself: Other DNA sequences from this sample encode an identical CDR3 as well. Here the CDR3 reads CSARVGEQFF. The CDR3 nucleotides are TGCAGTGCTAGAGTCGGAGAGCAGTTCTTC. The chain uses TRBV20-1 and TRBJ2-1; D unclear. Germline V gene data show CDR1 as DFQATT and CDR2 as SNEGSKA (reference sequence). The V end was cut by 1 base, the J end by 10 bases, with 5 bases between. The CDR3 has 10 amino acids.

The chain couples TRBV10-3 to TRBJ2-7; D uncertain. This CDR3 is 13 amino acids long. V was pared by 6 bases and J by 2 bases, with 11 bases between. Per germline, CDR1 ENHRY and CDR2 SYGVKD. In nucleotides, the CDR3 is TGTGCCATCAGCCAATCGGAACCCTACGAGCAGTACTTC. Translation: CAISQSEPYEQYF.

The gene calls are TRBV19 and TRBJ2-7; possible D gene TRBD1, 7 bases. This CDR3 is built from 17 residues. Trimming stripped 9 bases from V and 3 bases from J, with 27 bases between. The germline gives CDR1 LNHDA, CDR2 SQIVND (reference sequence). CDR3 region: CASQGQISTAGFYEQYF. DNA of the CDR3: TGTGCCAGCCAGGGACAGATATCCACCGCGGGGTTCTACGAGCAGTACTTC.

CDR3 in amino acids: CASIAPDFTPYLNTEAFF. The CDR3 bases are TGTGCCAGCATCGCTCCCGACTTTACCCCCTACCTGAACACTGAAGCTTTCTTT. The rearrangement joins TRBV28 to TRBJ1-1; D call uncertain. This CDR3 is built from 18 residues. Germline V gene lookup returns CDR1 MDHEN and CDR2 SYDVKM. V was pared by 7 bases and J by 0 bases, with 24 bases between.

A single count supports this clone. The chain recombines TRBV5-1 with TRBJ2-7, with 8 bases fitting TRBD1. In germline, CDR1 is SGHRS, CDR2 YFSETQ. This CDR3 has 14 residues. The ends lost 0 bases at V and 4 bases at J; junction bases unmatched: 3. The CDR3 region is CASSLADRGYEQYF. The CDR3 coding sequence is TGCGCCAGCAGCTTGGCCGACAGGGGATACGAGCAGTACTTC.

This chain joins TRBV27 and TRBJ1-2, with 11 bases lining up with TRBD1. From germline, CDR1 is MNHEY and CDR2 SMNVEV (reference sequence). The CDR3 is 13 amino acids. V was pared by 6 bases and J by 6 bases, with 3 bases of the junction left unmatched. The DNA for the CDR3 is TGTGCCAGCAGGGGGACAGGGGGGGATGGCTACACCTTC. Protein: CASRGTGGDGYTF.

J is TRBJ2-3 and V is TRBV5-1; 16 nucleotides match TRBD2. The trim removed 4 bases at V and 4 bases at J, leaving 6 bases unmatched. Germline V gives CDR1 SGHRS, CDR2 YFSETQ. This CDR3 region has 17 residues. This CDR3 is CASSPGLAGGPADTQYF. The CDR3 coding sequence is TGCGCCAGCAGCCCGGGACTAGCGGGAGGGCCGGCAGATACGCAGTATTTT.

The chain couples TRBV4-2 to TRBJ2-2; perhaps TRBD2 as D (6 bases). The germline CDR1 and CDR2 sequences are LGHNA and YNFKEQ. Trimming shortened V by 1 base and J by 9 bases, and 15 bases separated the two germline ends. This CDR3 is 15 amino acids long. The DNA of the CDR3 is TGTGCCAGCAGCCAAGGGGCGACTAGTCGCCGGGAGCTGTTTTTT. Translation: CASSQGATSRRELFF.

J is TRBJ2-3 and V is TRBV28, with D unresolved. V was clipped by 6 bases and J by 1 base, with 17 bases between them. CDR3 size: 16 residues. Germline lookup yields CDR1 MDHEN and CDR2 SYDVKM. For the CDR3, the DNA is TGTGCCAGCAGCCAGGACCTTGGCGTGGGCACAGATACGCAGTATTTT. Translated: CASSQDLGVGTDTQYF.